This TCR beta chain was identified during a study of blood T cell repertoires in COVID-19. Study summary: Nucleic acid was either cDNA or gDNA, and it came from T cells, B-cell-depleted T cells, or PBMCs.

Individuals aged 18 to 89 years were recruited from fewer than 30 US areas. Each recovered donor of Cohort 3 presented with two negative PCRs, clearance, or symptom resolution. The authors' processing: Reference gene primer amplification yielded estimated nucleated cell counts. Produced via immunoSEQ multiplex PCR; TCRdb's table is partial and in-frame only. The V and J calls and the clone size are those of that table, but D and trimming were determined from the DNA. The repertoire holds 220,000 or so clones, 84% seen once, with 5.5% to 7.5% in the top ten. This CDR3 comprises 15 residues. Germline V gene sequence: CDR1 SGHNT, CDR2 YENEEA. V was pared by 2 bases and J by 7 bases, with 14 bases between.

Sequences were obtained from PBMCs or T cells enriched from blood (not recorded which). This sequence joins TRBV11-3 and TRBJ2-2, with TRBD1 as a possible D gene (5 bases). This receptor was obtained from a woman in her thirties or forties who had recovered from COVID-19. The CDR3 here is CASSLHRQLVGELFF. The CDR3, as DNA: TGTGCCAGCAGCTTACACAGGCAATTGGTCGGGGAGCTGTTTTTT.